The 5 T cell receptor beta chains given below trace back to one sample, sequenced in a study of blood T cell repertoires in COVID-19. Assay used: immunoSEQ multiplex PCR; TCRdb lists only in-frame clones, some missing. The sample lists 390,000 or so clones, 70% to 90% occurring once. Specimen: peripheral blood. These receptors were obtained from a woman younger than 45 with active or convalescent COVID-19.

The chain has TRBV30 and TRBJ2-2, with unresolved D. The length of the CDR3 is 16 residues. The V end was cut by 2 bases, the J end by 1 base, with 14 bases between. Germline V gives CDR1 GTSNPN, CDR2 SVGIG (reference sequence). Written as DNA, the CDR3 is TGTGCCTGGAGTCCACTGGAGAGAAGGAACACCGGGGAGCTGTTTTTT. The encoded protein is CAWSPLERRNTGELFF. The complete variable domain, with remaining parts taken from reference TRBV30 and TRBJ2-2, reads SQTIHQWPATLVQPVGSPLSLECTVEGTSNPNLYWYRQAAGRGLQLLFYSVGIGQISSEVPQNLSASRPQDRQFILSSKKLLLSDSGFYLCAWSPLERRNTGELFFGEGSRLTVL.

The chain employs TRBV6-5 and TRBJ1-4; 8 bases agree with TRBD1. The CDR3 runs 15 residues. Germline V gives CDR1 MNHEY, CDR2 SVGAGI. V lost 5 bases and J lost 8; bases outside the gene matches: 10. CDR3 nucleotides: TGTGCCAGCAGTCCCCCGACAGGGGCGCGCGAAAAACTGTTTTTT. Translated, it gives CASSPPTGAREKLFF.

The chain has TRBV2 and TRBJ2-1, with TRBD1 matching 8 bases. V lost 7 bases and J lost 6; bases outside the gene matches: 5. From germline, CDR1 is SNHLY and CDR2 FYNNEI. The CDR3 loop spans 13 amino acids. In DNA, the CDR3 is TGTGCCAGCACGGACAGGGTGGGCAATGAGCAGTTCTTC. Its translation is CASTDRVGNEQFF.

The chain uses TRBV3-1 (or the pseudogene TRBV3-2) and TRBJ2-7, with 8 nucleotides matching TRBD2. CDR1 and CDR2 (germline): LGHDT, YNNKEL (reference sequence). CDR3 size: 15 residues. V shed 4 bases, J shed 2 bases, and the junction held 7 bases outside the gene matches. DNA for the CDR3: TGTGCCAGCAGCCCGCCGGGACTAGGTGCCTACGAGCAGTACTTC. It translates to CASSPPGLGAYEQYF.

This chain connects TRBV30 to TRBJ2-3; D remains unclear. The germline CDR1 and CDR2 sequences are GTSNPN and SVGIG (reference sequence). The V gene lost 3 bases and the J gene lost 2 bases, with 6 bases spanning the gap. There are 12 residues in the CDR3. The CDR3 nucleotides read TGTGCCTGGAGCGGTTACACAGATACGCAGTATTTT. Its protein is CAWSGYTDTQYF. The variable domain in full, with the rest retrieved from reference TRBV30 and TRBJ2-3, is SQTIHQWPATLVQPVGSPLSLECTVEGTSNPNLYWYRQAAGRGLQLLFYSVGIGQISSEVPQNLSASRPQDRQFILSSKKLLLSDSGFYLCAWSGYTDTQYFGPGTRLTVL.